Following are 27 T cell receptor beta chains from one sample sequenced in a study of cytomegalovirus exposure and HLA in healthy donors. The PCR ran on 60 Vbeta and 13 Jbeta primers. Data came from immunoSEQ multiplex PCR; TCRdb stores just in-frame clones and leaves some out. Of about 180,000 clones listed, about four fifths are singletons. Material for sequencing was PBMCs. The receptors stem from a woman aged 45-65 years in good health and CMV-seronegative.

Details on this clone: No conserved phenylalanine or tryptophan ends this CDR3, so it is likely a read error. The DNA is left out, because the CDR3 cannot be placed on it with certainty; the CDR3 is given as TCRdb lists it. The CDR3 here is CASSLQSGTGALNL. The chain is built from TRBV27 and TRBJ1-1; the table's D call of TRBD1 was not tested on the DNA. From its first to its last residue, the CDR3 has 14 amino acids. Germline V gene data show CDR1 as MNHEY and CDR2 as SMNVEV (reference sequence).

This clone was recorded a few times. The chain employs TRBV19 and TRBJ2-1, with 9 positions matching TRBD2. The CDR3 is 17 amino acids. Germline V gives CDR1 LNHDA, CDR2 SQIVND (reference sequence). V shed 7 bases and J 3 bases; nucleotides not matched to a gene: 13. The CDR3 DNA sequence: TGTGCCAGTAAAGGACTTAGCGGGAGTGAGGTCTACAATGAGCAGTTCTTC. It encodes CASKGLSGSEVYNEQFF.

This sequence joins TRBV10-3 and TRBJ1-5; perhaps TRBD1 as D (5 bases). V lost 4 bases and J lost 5, with 9 bases in between. The CDR3 length is 13 residues. The V gene's germline CDR1 is ENHRY and CDR2 SYGVKD. CDR3 DNA sequence: TGTGCCATCAGTGGACAGACGGATCAGCCCCAGCATTTT. Translation: CAISGQTDQPQHF.

The gene calls are TRBV28 and TRBJ1-2; D gene ambiguous. The CDR3 is 14 amino acids. Per the germline V gene, CDR1 is MDHEN and CDR2 is SYDVKM. The V end was cut by 6 bases, the J end by 8 bases, with 19 bases between. As DNA, the CDR3 is TGTGCCAGCAGCCCCGGGGTGAAACCCCGCGGCTACACCTTC. This translates into CASSPGVKPRGYTF.

The J gene is TRBJ1-1, the V gene TRBV4-1; TRBD1 might be the D (5 bases). Germline V CDR1 and CDR2: MGHRA, YSYEKL. V gave up 0 bases and J gave up 4 bases, with 30 bases separating them. This CDR3 has 21 residues. The CDR3 DNA follows: TGCGCCAGCAGCCAAGAATCAGGGAGGGTGGGAATGGGGGGTGAATTCACTGAAGCTTTCTTT. As protein: CASSQESGRVGMGGEFTEAFF.

This rearrangement joins TRBV28 to TRBJ2-7; 8 nucleotides agree with TRBD1. The germline V gene has CDR1 MDHEN and CDR2 SYDVKM. This CDR3 contains 15 residues. The V segment lost 5 bases and the J segment 6 bases; nucleotides outside the gene matches: 12. The CDR3 sequence is CASSPQGGSTPEQYF. CDR3 in DNA: TGTGCCAGCAGTCCACAGGGGGGTAGTACGCCCGAGCAGTACTTC.

The chain uses TRBV5-1 and TRBJ2-5; 13 nucleotides line up with TRBD2. The DNA end lines up better with TRBJ2-7; the J call may be wrong. The CDR3 contains 15 residues. Germline CDR1 reads SGHRS; CDR2 reads YFSETQ. The CDR3 loop reads CASSFGTSGRDEQYF. Written as DNA, the CDR3 is TGCGCCAGCAGCTTTGGTACTAGCGGGAGGGACGAGCAGTACTTC.

This clone was picked up one time. This sequence joins TRBV27 and TRBJ2-7; 8 bases match TRBD1. V gave up 6 bases and J gave up 2 bases; unmatched junction bases: 3. CDR1 is MNHEY, CDR2 SMNVEV, per germline (reference sequence). The CDR3 is 13 residues long. Here the CDR3 DNA reads TGTGCCAGCAGACGGACAGGGCCCTACGAGCAGTACTTC. Amino acids: CASRRTGPYEQYF.

The chain couples TRBV5-1 to TRBJ2-7, with a possible D match to TRBD1 (6 bases). V shed 3 bases and J shed 1 base, with 14 bases lying between them. Germline V gives CDR1 SGHRS, CDR2 YFSETQ. The CDR3 contains 15 residues. The CDR3 sequence: CASSSGQYLSYEQYF. CDR3 sequence (DNA): TGCGCCAGCAGCTCAGGACAGTATTTGTCCTACGAGCAGTACTTC.

Only a few counts were recorded for this clone. The V gene is TRBV19, the J gene TRBJ2-1, with 12 bases matching TRBD2. CDR1 LNHDA and CDR2 SQIVND come from the germline V gene (reference sequence). The V gene end was trimmed by 4 bases and the J gene end by 10 bases; junction bases not matched to a gene: 11. This CDR3 is built from 16 residues. The CDR3 DNA follows: TGTGCCAGTAGTACCCTTCTAGCGGGAGGGATCGGGGAGCAGTTCTTC. It yields the protein CASSTLLAGGIGEQFF.

This chain uses TRBV29-1 with TRBJ2-2; D perhaps matches TRBD1 (5 bases). Trimming removed 6 bases from V and 5 bases from J, with 10 bases in between. CDR3 size: 12 residues. The V gene's germline CDR1 is SQVTM and CDR2 ANQGSEA. The CDR3 DNA is TGCAGCGTGAGCCAGGGAACCGGGGAGCTGTTTTTT. As protein: CSVSQGTGELFF.

This chain joins TRBV5-4 and TRBJ1-2, with a tentative D call TRBD1 (6 bases). V was shortened by 3 bases and J by 7 bases, with 19 bases between the two germline ends. Germline lookup yields CDR1 SGHNT and CDR2 YYREEE (reference sequence). The CDR3 spans 15 residues. CDR3: CASSSNQGSGGGYTF. Written as DNA, the CDR3 is TGTGCCAGCAGCTCGAACCAGGGGAGTGGGGGTGGCTACACCTTC.

This chain connects TRBV2 to TRBJ1-6, with unresolved D. The CDR3 spans 13 residues. CDR1 is SNHLY and CDR2 is FYNNEI in the germline V gene. Trimming cost V 2 bases and J 10 bases, with 9 bases left between them. This CDR3 is CASSELSRSPLHF. The CDR3 DNA follows: TGTGCCAGCAGTGAATTATCGCGATCACCCCTCCACTTT.

This chain joins TRBV27 and TRBJ2-7; a weak D match, TRBD2 (5 bases). The CDR3 has 12 residues. The V end lost 5 bases, the J end lost 4 bases, and 9 bases lay between the germline ends. Germline V gives CDR1 MNHEY, CDR2 SMNVEV (reference sequence). CDR3 amino acids: CASSLSGYEQYF. CDR3 DNA: TGTGCCAGCAGTCTCTCGGGGTACGAGCAGTACTTC.

This clone was picked up a small number of times. The rearrangement joins TRBV10-3 to TRBJ1-1, with 7 bases lining up with TRBD1. CDR1 is ENHRY and CDR2 is SYGVKD in the germline V gene. Trimming removed 9 bases from V and 4 bases from J; junction bases left unmatched: 8. The CDR3 has 13 amino acids. The CDR3: CAMRTGVSTEAFF. The CDR3 nucleotides are TGTGCCATGCGGACAGGCGTGTCCACTGAAGCTTTCTTT.

The chain couples TRBV4-3 to TRBJ1-2; 8 nucleotides align to TRBD1. The V segment lost 3 bases and the J segment 7 bases; nucleotides outside the gene matches: 7. The CDR3 has 14 residues. The germline CDR1 and CDR2 sequences are LGHNA and YSLEER. The CDR3, as DNA: TGCGCCAGCAGCCATATACAGGGGGATGTTGGCTACACCTTC. Encoded protein: CASSHIQGDVGYTF.

The rearrangement joins TRBV6-5 to TRBJ1-1; D is ambiguous. Germline loops: CDR1 MNHEY, CDR2 SVGAGI. V dropped 6 bases and J dropped 4 bases, with 15 bases sitting between them. This CDR3 has 14 amino acids. CDR3 sequence (DNA): TGTGCCAGCAGAACGGGATTCTGGGGCACTGAAGCTTTCTTT. Encoded protein: CASRTGFWGTEAFF.

This rearrangement joins TRBV4-2 to TRBJ1-2; D gene uncertain. Deletions cut 0 bases from V and 3 bases from J, with 8 bases between. Germline CDR1 LGHNA, CDR2 YNFKEQ. This CDR3 is built from 14 residues. The CDR3 loop is CASSQEGSHYGYTF. The CDR3 nucleotides read TGTGCCAGCAGCCAAGAGGGCAGTCACTATGGCTACACCTTC.

This clone was detected only a few times. Within the sample, other DNA sequences also encode this same CDR3. The chain recombines TRBV5-1 with TRBJ2-3; 8 bases agree with TRBD2. CDR3 length equals 15 residues. The germline V gene encodes CDR1 SGHRS and CDR2 YFSETQ. With V trimmed by 0 bases and J by 5 bases, 5 bases remained unmatched. The CDR3 spells CASSLAGGQGDTQYF. CDR3 nucleotides: TGCGCCAGCAGCTTGGCGGGGGGGCAGGGAGATACGCAGTATTTT.

The rearrangement joins TRBV19 to TRBJ2-2, with D perhaps TRBD2 (6 bases). Germline V CDR1 and CDR2: LNHDA, SQIVND (reference sequence). V dropped 4 bases and J dropped 7 bases, with 16 bases sitting between them. The CDR3 loop spans 15 amino acids. For the CDR3, the DNA is TGTGCCAGTAGTAGAACAACTGCGGGAAACGGGGAGCTGTTTTTT. Translated: CASSRTTAGNGELFF.

The chain employs TRBV2 and TRBJ2-7; 8 nucleotides match TRBD2. This CDR3 contains 14 residues. Trimming took 6 bases from V and 3 from J; bases not matched to a gene: 7. CDR1 is SNHLY and CDR2 is FYNNEI in the germline V gene. CDR3 amino acids: CASSAPGGDYEQYF. The CDR3 nucleotides are TGTGCCAGCAGCGCACCGGGAGGGGACTACGAGCAGTACTTC.

This clone was seen a handful of times. The genes are TRBV7-2 and TRBJ2-2, with D possibly matching TRBD1 (6 bases). V lost 5 bases, J lost 1 base, and 8 bases lay in between. CDR3 length: 14 amino acids. From germline, CDR1 is SGHTA and CDR2 FQGNSA. CDR3 nucleotides: TGTGCCAGCAGCCTGACAGGGAACACCGGGGAGCTGTTTTTT. This encodes CASSLTGNTGELFF. Looking up the rest from reference TRBV7-2 and TRBJ2-2 gives the full variable domain: GAGVSQSPSNKVTEKGKDVELRCDPISGHTALYWYRQSLGQGLEFLIYFQGNSAPDKSGLPSDRFSAERTGGSVSTLTIQRTQQEDSAVYLCASSLTGNTGELFFGEGSRLTVL.

This clone appeared once. This chain connects TRBV28 to TRBJ2-7; D gene unclear. This CDR3 contains 13 residues. V lost 6 bases and J lost 0, with 9 bases in between. CDR1 and CDR2 (germline): MDHEN, SYDVKM. Here the CDR3 DNA reads TGTGCCAGCAGCGCCCTACTCTCCTACGAGCAGTACTTC. As protein: CASSALLSYEQYF.

With respect to this clone: Since the CDR3 does not end with the conserved phenylalanine or tryptophan, this likely comes from a read error. The chain has TRBV7-9 and TRBJ1-1; D is possibly TRBD1 (6 bases). This CDR3 is built from 17 residues. The V and J ends lost 5 bases and 2 bases respectively, with 21 bases between them. CDR1 is SEHNR, CDR2 FQNEAQ, per germline (reference sequence). The CDR3 region is CASSGWDTGLVNTEAFL. The CDR3 DNA follows: TGTGCCAGCAGCGGCTGGGATACAGGGTTGGTTAACACTGAAGCTTTCCTT.

This clone appeared a single time. V usage is TRBV18 and J usage is TRBJ2-7, with no clear D. CDR1 is KGHSH and CDR2 is LQKENI in the germline V gene. V was shortened by 2 bases and J by 2 bases, with 10 bases between the two germline ends. CDR3 length equals 14 residues. CDR3 protein: CASSPNSLAYEQYF. The CDR3 nucleotides are TGTGCCAGCTCACCAAACAGCTTAGCCTACGAGCAGTACTTC.

This clone has more than one count but fewer than ten. This chain joins TRBV19 and TRBJ2-1; 13 nucleotides align to TRBD2. This CDR3 is built from 17 residues. Germline CDR1 reads LNHDA; CDR2 reads SQIVND (reference sequence). V was pared by 5 bases and J by 8 bases, with 12 bases of the junction left unmatched. CDR3 sequence: CASSAPSLAGGIDEQFF. As DNA, the CDR3 is TGTGCCAGTAGTGCCCCTTCACTAGCGGGAGGGATCGATGAGCAGTTCTTC.

The rearrangement uses TRBV4-3 and TRBJ2-7; TRBD2 agrees at 9 bases. Looked up from germline, CDR1 is LGHNA and CDR2 is YSLEER. The CDR3 has 16 residues. Losses at the gene ends were 0 bases for V and 3 bases for J; bases not matched to a gene: 6. In DNA, the CDR3 is TGCGCCAGCAGCCAAGATCCGGCGGGGGGGAACTACGAGCAGTACTTC. It specifies CASSQDPAGGNYEQYF.